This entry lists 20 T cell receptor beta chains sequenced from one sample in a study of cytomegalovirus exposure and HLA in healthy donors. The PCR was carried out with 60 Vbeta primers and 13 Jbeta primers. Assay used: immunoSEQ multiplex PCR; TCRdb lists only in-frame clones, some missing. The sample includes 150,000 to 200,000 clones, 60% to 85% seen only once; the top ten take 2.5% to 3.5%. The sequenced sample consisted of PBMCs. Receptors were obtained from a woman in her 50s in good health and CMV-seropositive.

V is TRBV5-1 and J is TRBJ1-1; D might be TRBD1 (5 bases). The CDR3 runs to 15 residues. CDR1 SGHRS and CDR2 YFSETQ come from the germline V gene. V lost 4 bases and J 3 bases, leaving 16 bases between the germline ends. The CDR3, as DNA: TGCGCCAGCAGCCCGTCGGGGGTTGGGTACACTGAAGCTTTCTTT. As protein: CASSPSGVGYTEAFF.

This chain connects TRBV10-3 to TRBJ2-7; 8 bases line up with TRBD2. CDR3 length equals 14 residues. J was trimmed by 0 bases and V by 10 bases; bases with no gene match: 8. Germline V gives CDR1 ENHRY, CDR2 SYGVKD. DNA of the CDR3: TGTGCCACCTCCACCGGGACTAGCTCCTACGAGCAGTACTTC. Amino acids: CATSTGTSSYEQYF.

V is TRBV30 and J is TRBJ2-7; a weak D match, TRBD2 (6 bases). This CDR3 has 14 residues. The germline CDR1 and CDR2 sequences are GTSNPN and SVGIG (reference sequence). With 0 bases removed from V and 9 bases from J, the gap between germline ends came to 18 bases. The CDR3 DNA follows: TGTGCCTGGAGTGTCGTGGGGACTGGTTATGGGCAGTACTTC. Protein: CAWSVVGTGYGQYF.

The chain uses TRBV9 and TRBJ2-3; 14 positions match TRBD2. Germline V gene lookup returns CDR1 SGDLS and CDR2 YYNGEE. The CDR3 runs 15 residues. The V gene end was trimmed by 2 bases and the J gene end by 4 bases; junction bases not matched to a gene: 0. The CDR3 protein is CASSVTSGGADTQYF. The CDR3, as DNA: TGTGCCAGCAGCGTGACTAGCGGGGGGGCAGATACGCAGTATTTT.

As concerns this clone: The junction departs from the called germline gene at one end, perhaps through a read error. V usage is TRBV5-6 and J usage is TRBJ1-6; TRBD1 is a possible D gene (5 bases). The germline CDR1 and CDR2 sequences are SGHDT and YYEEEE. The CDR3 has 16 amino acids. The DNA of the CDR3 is TGTGCCAGCGGCTTGGGGGTGGGGCGGCATAATTCACCCCTCCACTTT. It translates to CASGLGVGRHNSPLHF.

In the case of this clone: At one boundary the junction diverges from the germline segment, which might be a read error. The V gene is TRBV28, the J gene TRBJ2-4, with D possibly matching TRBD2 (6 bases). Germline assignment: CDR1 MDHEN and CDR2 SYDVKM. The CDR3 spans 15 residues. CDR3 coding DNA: TGTGCCAGCAGTTTAATAGGGGAGGCCAAAAACAGTCAGTACTTC. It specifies CASSLIGEAKNSQYF.

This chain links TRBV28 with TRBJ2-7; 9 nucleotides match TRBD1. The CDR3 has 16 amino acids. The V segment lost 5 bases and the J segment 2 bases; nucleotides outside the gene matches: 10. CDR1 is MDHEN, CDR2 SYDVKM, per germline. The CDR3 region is CASSPRGQGSPYEQYF. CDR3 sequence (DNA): TGTGCCAGCAGTCCCAGGGGACAGGGATCGCCCTACGAGCAGTACTTC.

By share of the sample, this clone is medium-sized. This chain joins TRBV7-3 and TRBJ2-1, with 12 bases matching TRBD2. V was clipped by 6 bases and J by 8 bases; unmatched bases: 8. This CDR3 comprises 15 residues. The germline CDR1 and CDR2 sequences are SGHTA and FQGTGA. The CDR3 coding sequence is TGTGCCAGCAGTCCACTAGCGGGGGGAGGGGATGAGCAGTTCTTC. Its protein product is CASSPLAGGGDEQFF.

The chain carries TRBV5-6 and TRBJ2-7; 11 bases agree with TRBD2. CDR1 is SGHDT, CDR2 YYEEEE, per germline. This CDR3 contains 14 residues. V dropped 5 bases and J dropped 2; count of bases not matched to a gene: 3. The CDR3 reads CASRLAGGPYEQYF. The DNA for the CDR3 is TGTGCCAGCAGGTTAGCGGGAGGGCCCTACGAGCAGTACTTC.

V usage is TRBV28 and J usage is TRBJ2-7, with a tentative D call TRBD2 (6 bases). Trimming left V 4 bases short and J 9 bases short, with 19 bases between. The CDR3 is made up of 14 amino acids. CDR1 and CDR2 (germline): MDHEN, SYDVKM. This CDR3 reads CASSSAGLQEVQYF. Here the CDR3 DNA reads TGTGCCAGCAGTTCCGCGGGACTCCAGGAGGTGCAGTACTTC.

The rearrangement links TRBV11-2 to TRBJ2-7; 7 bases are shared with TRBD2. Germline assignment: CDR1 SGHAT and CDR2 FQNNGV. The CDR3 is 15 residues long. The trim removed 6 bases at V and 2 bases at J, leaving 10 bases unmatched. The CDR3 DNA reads TGTGCCAGCAGATATACGGGAGGCCCCGCCTACGAGCAGTACTTC. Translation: CASRYTGGPAYEQYF.

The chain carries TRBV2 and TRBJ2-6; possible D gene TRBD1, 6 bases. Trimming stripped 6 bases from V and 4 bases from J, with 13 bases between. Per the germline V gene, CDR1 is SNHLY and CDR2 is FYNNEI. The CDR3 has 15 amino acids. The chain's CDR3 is CASRQTGIGANVLTF. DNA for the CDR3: TGTGCCAGCAGACAAACAGGGATCGGGGCCAACGTCCTGACTTTC.

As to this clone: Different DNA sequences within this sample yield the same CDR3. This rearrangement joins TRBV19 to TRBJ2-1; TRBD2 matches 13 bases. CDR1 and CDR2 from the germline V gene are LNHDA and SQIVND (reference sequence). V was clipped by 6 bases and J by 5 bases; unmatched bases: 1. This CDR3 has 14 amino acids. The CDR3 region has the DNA TGTGCCAGTAGCGGGACTAGCGGGGACAATGAGCAGTTCTTC. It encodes CASSGTSGDNEQFF.

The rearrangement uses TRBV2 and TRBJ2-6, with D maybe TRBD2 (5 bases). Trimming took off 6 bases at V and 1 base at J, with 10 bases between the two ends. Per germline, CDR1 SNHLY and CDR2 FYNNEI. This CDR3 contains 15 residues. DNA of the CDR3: TGTGCCAGCAGGCTACGGGGATCTGGGGCCAACGTCCTGACTTTC. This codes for CASRLRGSGANVLTF. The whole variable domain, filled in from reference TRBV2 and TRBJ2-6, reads EPEVTQTPSHQVTQMGQEVILRCVPISNHLYFYWYRQILGQKVEFLVSFYNNEISEKSEIFDDQFSVERPDGSNFTLKIRSTKLEDSAMYFCASRLRGSGANVLTFGAGSRLTVL.

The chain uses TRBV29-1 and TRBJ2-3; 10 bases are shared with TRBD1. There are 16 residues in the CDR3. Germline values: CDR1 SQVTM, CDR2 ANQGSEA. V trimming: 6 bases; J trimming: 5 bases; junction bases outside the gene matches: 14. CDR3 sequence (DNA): TGCAGCGTAGCCCAGGACAGGGGGAGTCTTATAGATACGCAGTATTTT. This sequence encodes CSVAQDRGSLIDTQYF.

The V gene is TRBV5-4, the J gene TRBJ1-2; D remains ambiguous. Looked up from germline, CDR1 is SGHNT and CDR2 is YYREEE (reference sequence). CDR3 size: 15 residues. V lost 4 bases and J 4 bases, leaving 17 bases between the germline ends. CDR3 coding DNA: TGTGCCAGCAGCGACGGGGTCCGAGCCCCCTATGGCTACACCTTC. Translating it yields CASSDGVRAPYGYTF.

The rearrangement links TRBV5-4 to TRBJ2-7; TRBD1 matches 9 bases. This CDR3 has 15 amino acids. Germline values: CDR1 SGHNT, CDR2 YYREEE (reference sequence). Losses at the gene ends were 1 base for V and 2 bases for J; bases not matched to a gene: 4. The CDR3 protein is CASSLWGQGTYEQYF. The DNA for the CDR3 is TGTGCCAGCAGCTTGTGGGGACAGGGTACCTACGAGCAGTACTTC.

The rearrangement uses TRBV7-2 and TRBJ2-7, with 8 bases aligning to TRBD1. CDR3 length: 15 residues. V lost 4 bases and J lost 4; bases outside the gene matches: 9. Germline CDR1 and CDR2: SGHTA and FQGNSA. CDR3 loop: CASSSHRDRWYEQYF. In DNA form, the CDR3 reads TGTGCCAGCAGCTCGCACCGGGACAGGTGGTACGAGCAGTACTTC.

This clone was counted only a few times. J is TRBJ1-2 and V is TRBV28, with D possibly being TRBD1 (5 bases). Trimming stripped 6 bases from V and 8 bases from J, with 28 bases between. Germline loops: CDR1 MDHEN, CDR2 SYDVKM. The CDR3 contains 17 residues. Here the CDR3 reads CASSRVNPGWGTGGYTF. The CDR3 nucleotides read TGTGCCAGCAGCAGGGTTAACCCAGGGTGGGGTACCGGAGGCTACACCTTC.

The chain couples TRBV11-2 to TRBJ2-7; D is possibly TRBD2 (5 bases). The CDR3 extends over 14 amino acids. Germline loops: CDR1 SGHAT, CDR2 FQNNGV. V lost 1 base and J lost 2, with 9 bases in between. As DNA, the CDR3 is TGTGCCAGCAGCTTAGGGCGGGCAGCCTACGAGCAGTACTTC. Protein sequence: CASSLGRAAYEQYF.